Described below is a single TCR beta chain sequence and its context. Antigen unknown. Measured with immunoSEQ multiplex PCR; TCRdb has only the in-frame clones, and not every one. This table holds roughly 120,000 clones, 90% to 95% found once. The source of the sample is a study of graft-versus-host responses after intestinal transplantation. Across the whole study: Recipients got multivisceral, liver-intestinal, or isolated intestinal transplants.

The V gene's germline CDR1 is LNHNV and CDR2 YYDKDF (reference sequence). The CDR3 is made up of 12 amino acids. With V trimmed by 5 bases and J by 5 bases, 0 bases remained unmatched. Findings of the study overall: Investigators detected GvH clones in recipient marrow, with some emerging earlier in ileum or blood.

The sample was unstimulated CD4+ T cells sorted from spleen or lymph node cells, taken before intestinal transplant. This clonotype originated in a human donor who received an intestinal transplant. The chain uses TRBV15 and TRBJ2-5; 9 positions match TRBD1. CDR3 DNA sequence: TGTGCCACCAGCGACAGGGGGGAGACCCAGTACTTC. It is translated as CATSDRGETQYF.